This TCR beta chain was identified during a study of blood T cells in healthy people across ages (dated by TCRdb to the mid-2010s). For the wider study: In model experiments, template switching captured roughly one uniquely barcoded TCR beta cDNA molecule for every two T cells. To track age-related changes in TCR beta repertoire diversity, the study relied on deep sequencing normalized with unique cDNA molecular identifiers. Four age groups were formed from the donors: young (average roughly 16 years), middle-aged (approximately 40), aged (62) and long-lived (82). To avoid experimental bias, donors of different ages were spread randomly across the sequencing lanes. Two additional independent replicas of 1 million unique cDNA reads from the same blood draw were analyzed for two donors (one aged 18 to 29 and one aged 80 or older).

As encoded in the germline V gene, CDR1 is SGDLS while CDR2 is YYNGEE. The germline ends are 15 bases apart after V is trimmed by 1 base and J by 10 bases. There are 14 amino acids in the CDR3, from cysteine to phenylalanine inclusive. Only the CDR3 region is kept as DNA, spanning 42 bases read in frame from base 1. The paper as a whole reports these results and caveats: Compared with the aged group, more naive CD4+ T cells, fewer expanded clones and increased TCR diversity were shown by the long-lived group, suggesting age selection. Observed TCR beta diversity per million T cells fell roughly linearly with age, and a significant reduction was already apparent by age about 43. Total diversity estimates from one million sequenced T cells were considered lower bounds and underestimates. Donor CMV infection status was unknown, potentially confounding age-related changes in expanded clonotypes. Since profiling was done on bulk unsorted PBMCs, naive and antigen-experienced compartments could not be conclusively compared. There was a strong correlation between observed TCR beta diversity and the percentage of naive T cells measured by flow cytometry.

The library was obtained by 5' RACE. Sequencing instrument: Illumina HiSeq 2500. A second PCR of roughly 6 to 12 cycles was run with a J-beta primer mix and a sample-barcoded 5' primer. Each TCR beta cDNA molecule received a unique molecular identifier from a template-switch 5' adaptor carrying 12 random nucleotides. At least 2.5 million CDR3-containing paired-end reads were obtained from each sample. First-strand cDNA synthesis was performed from all RNA using the Mint cDNA synthesis kit, with priming by a TRBC-specific oligonucleotide. Following uracil-DNA glycosylase treatment, a first 18-cycle PCR with universal primers M1SS and BC2_uni_R was performed on all cDNA. In the original analysis: For normalization, 1 million high-quality reads were randomly selected from each sample, with every read carrying a distinct molecular identifier. Instead of being binned into consensus sequences, reads with shared molecular identifiers were discarded. CDR3 identification, clonotype clustering and error correction used MiTCR with a Q25 quality threshold and the strictest error-elimination algorithm. Lower-bound total TCR beta diversity was estimated with a nonparametric unseen species model using Euler transformation. Using fastp trimming at Q25 and MiXCR clonotype assembly, TCRdb reanalyzed the public sequencing data and kept in-frame beta chains. For every CDR3 protein sequence, its rows merge into one entry that carries the most common genes and DNA. None of the V and J calls come from the authors' own analysis; TCRdb made them. Counted in this sample were about 970,000 distinct CDR3 sequences; 51% of them appeared once. The ten largest clones take up roughly a fifth of the sample.

The 40 or so donors, aged about 6 to 95 years, were systemically healthy Caucasian individuals from Russia. Each donor gave 8 to 10 milliliters of peripheral blood, drawn into EDTA-treated Vacutainer tubes. PBMCs were isolated by Ficoll-Paque density-gradient centrifugation, with at least 7 million obtained per sample. Total RNA was extracted from PBMCs with Trizol reagent, with at least 5 micrograms obtained per sample. Naive CD45RAhigh/CD27high T cell percentages were measured by flow cytometry on a PBMC aliquot from every donor. On this clonotype: Its antigen remains unidentified. Base qualities are not provided; no much larger clone lies one nucleotide away.

The receptor was isolated from a woman aged 55-69 years in good health. The source material was blood. The chain is encoded by TRBV9 joined to TRBJ2-1; TRBD2 might be the D gene, on 6 matching bases. The CDR3 sequence is CASSVTEGTYEQFF. The DNA sequence is given as TGTGCCAGCAGCGTAACTGAAGGGACTTACGAGCAGTTCTTC.